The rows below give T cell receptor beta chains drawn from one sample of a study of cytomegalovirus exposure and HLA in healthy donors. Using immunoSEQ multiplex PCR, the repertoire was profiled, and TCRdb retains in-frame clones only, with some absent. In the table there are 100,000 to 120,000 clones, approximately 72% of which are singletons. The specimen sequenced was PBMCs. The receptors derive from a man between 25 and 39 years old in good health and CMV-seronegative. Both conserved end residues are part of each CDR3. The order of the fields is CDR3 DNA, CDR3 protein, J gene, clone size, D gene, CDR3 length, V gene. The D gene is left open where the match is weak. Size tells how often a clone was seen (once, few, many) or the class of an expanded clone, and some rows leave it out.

TGTGCCAGCAGTCTTACAGGGTCCCCCTACAATGAGCAGTTCTTC CASSLTGSPYNEQFF TRBJ2-1 - - 15 TRBV28
TGTGCCAGTACGAATAAGGGGAGCACAGATACGCAGTATTTT CASTNKGSTDTQYF TRBJ2-3 few - 14 TRBV19
TGTGCCAGCAGCTTAGATGGGGCGGATACCGGGGAGCTGTTTTTT CASSLDGADTGELFF TRBJ2-2 - - 15 TRBV7-9
TGTGCCAGCAGTGAAAGGTACAGTGGCTACACCTTC CASSERYSGYTF TRBJ1-2 once - 12 TRBV6-1
TGTGCCAGCAGCTTAGCCTCAACTAACACCGGGGAGCTGTTTTTT CASSLASTNTGELFF TRBJ2-2 - - 15 TRBV7-9
TGTGCCAGCCGCCTAACCCGACAGGGGGATCAGCCCCAGCATTTT CASRLTRQGDQPQHF TRBJ1-5 few TRBD1 15 TRBV6-5
TGTGCCAGCAGTTTTCAGCGGGCCCTTTACAATGAGCAGTTCTTC CASSFQRALYNEQFF TRBJ2-1 few - 15 TRBV27
TGTGCCAGCAGCGCGACAGGGGGTGTTTCCTACGAGCAGTACTTC CASSATGGVSYEQYF TRBJ2-7 - TRBD1 15 TRBV13
TGTGCCAGCAGCGTAGAGGGACAAGGACAAGAGACCCAGTACTTC CASSVEGQGQETQYF TRBJ2-5 - - 15 TRBV9
TGCGCCAGCAGCCAATTCGGGGACTTTAGCAATCAGCCCCAGCATTTT CASSQFGDFSNQPQHF TRBJ1-5 few - 16 TRBV4-3
TGTGCCAGCAGGACAGGGTTGGCTTCACCCCTCCACTTT CASRTGLASPLHF TRBJ1-6 few TRBD1 13 TRBV19
TGTGCCAGCAGTTTAGGGCCAGGGCCCTATGGCTACACCTTC CASSLGPGPYGYTF TRBJ1-2 - - 14 TRBV27
TGTGCCAGCAGCTTATTGTCCAGCGGGGGGTACACCGGGGAGCTGTTTTTT CASSLLSSGGYTGELFF TRBJ2-2 - TRBD2 17 TRBV13
TGTGCCAGCAGCAACACCCTGTACGAGCAGTACTTC CASSNTLYEQYF TRBJ2-7 few - 12 TRBV6-6
TGTGCCAGCAGCTCCCCGGGGGGCAATCGGTACGAGCAGTACTTC CASSSPGGNRYEQYF TRBJ2-7 few - 15 TRBV6-5
TGTGCCAGCAGTTACTCTCTGACAGGGGACACTGAAGCTTTCTTT CASSYSLTGDTEAFF TRBJ1-1 - TRBD1 15 TRBV6-5
TGCGCCAGCAGCAACCTAGGGGGCGTGGGGTCACCCCTCCACTTT CASSNLGGVGSPLHF TRBJ1-6 - TRBD1 15 TRBV5-1
TGTGCCAGCAGTTACAAGGAGGCAGGTAACACTGAAGCTTTCTTT CASSYKEAGNTEAFF TRBJ1-1 - - 15 TRBV6-5
TGCAGCGTTGCCGCAGGGGGCGAACAGCCCCAGCATTTT CSVAAGGEQPQHF TRBJ1-5 - TRBD1 13 TRBV29-1
TGTGCCAGCAGTTACCAAACAGGATATAATTCACCCCTCCACTTT CASSYQTGYNSPLHF TRBJ1-6 few - 15 TRBV6-6
TGTGCCAGTAACATACGGGGGGCAGATACGCAGTATTTT CASNIRGADTQYF TRBJ2-3 - TRBD2 13 TRBV19
TGTGCCAGCTCACCCTCGGACAGGAACTACGAGCAGTACTTC CASSPSDRNYEQYF TRBJ2-7 few TRBD1 14 TRBV18
TGTGCCAGCAGTCCCAGGGAGGGACACTATGGCTACACCTTC CASSPREGHYGYTF TRBJ1-2 - - 14 TRBV27
TGTGCCAGCAGGGGACAGGGGGCTGGAGAGACCCAGTACTTC CASRGQGAGETQYF TRBJ2-5 - TRBD1 14 TRBV7-2
TGTGCCAGCACTAACGGGCCCCAGGGGGCACCTGAAGCTTTCTTT CASTNGPQGAPEAFF TRBJ1-1 - TRBD1 15 TRBV6-6
TGTGCCAGCAGTGAAGCCAGCCTTGTAGCACAGTATTTT CASSEASLVAQYF TRBJ2-3 - - 13 TRBV2
TGTGCCAGCAAAGTCTCGGGAGGGGATTTAGACTATGGCTACACCTTC CASKVSGGDLDYGYTF TRBJ1-2 - - 16 TRBV2
TGTGCCAGTAGTATAGACCCAATCCTCCTACCCCGCGAGCAGTACTTC CASSIDPILLPREQYF TRBJ2-7 - - 16 TRBV19
TGTGCCAGCATGACAGGCGTTAATGAAAAACTGTTTTTT CASMTGVNEKLFF TRBJ1-4 few - 13 TRBV28
TGCAGCGTTGAAAAAAAAGGGACAGGGGGCCAATACGAGCAGTACTTC CSVEKKGTGGQYEQYF TRBJ2-7 - TRBD1 16 TRBV29-1
TGTGCCAGCTGCCGCGCGGGGAACACCGGGGAGCTGTTTTTT CASCRAGNTGELFF TRBJ2-2 - - 14 TRBV19
TGTGCCAGCAGCTTAGCGATAGGAGAGTCCTACGAGCAGTACTTC CASSLAIGESYEQYF TRBJ2-7 - - 15 TRBV7-2
TGTGCCAGCAGCTTGGAGGGGTTCAATAGCTATGGCTACACCTTC CASSLEGFNSYGYTF TRBJ1-2 - - 15 TRBV5-6
TGTGCCAGCAGCACGGGACAGCCGAACACTGAAGCTTTCTTT CASSTGQPNTEAFF TRBJ1-1 - TRBD1 14 TRBV9
TGTGCCAGCAGCACCACTCAATCCGGTAATGAAAAACTGTTTTTT CASSTTQSGNEKLFF TRBJ1-4 few - 15 TRBV7-2
TGCGCCAGCAGCTCGGACGGGACAGGGTCTGGAAACACCATATATTTT CASSSDGTGSGNTIYF TRBJ1-3 - TRBD1 16 TRBV5-1
TGTGCCAGCAGCTTAGGGGGCGGTCCTTATGAGCAGTTCTTC CASSLGGGPYEQFF TRBJ2-1 - - 14 TRBV11-2
TGTGCCAGCACCGGCAGGGGGGATTATGGCTACACCTTC CASTGRGDYGYTF TRBJ1-2 - TRBD1 13 TRBV6-1
TGTGCCAGCAGCTCCGGGGGGCGAGAGACCCAGTACTTC CASSSGGRETQYF TRBJ2-5 - - 13 TRBV5-6
TGTGCCAGCAGCCCCTTTGCGACAGGGGACGGCTACACCTTC CASSPFATGDGYTF TRBJ1-2 once TRBD1 14 TRBV7-9
TGTGCCAGCAGTGACTCAATACAGGGGACAGATACGCAGTATTTT CASSDSIQGTDTQYF TRBJ2-3 - TRBD1 15 TRBV6-4
TGCGCCAGCAGCCAAGCTCGGGGTAATTCACCCCTCCACTTT CASSQARGNSPLHF TRBJ1-6 - - 14 TRBV4-3
TGTGCCAGTACCACGGGACAGGGATACTCGGTGGTCTATGGCTACACCTTC CASTTGQGYSVVYGYTF TRBJ1-2 - TRBD1 17 TRBV19
TGCGCCAGCAGCCAAATCCAGGGGGCAGGGACTGAAGCTTTCTTT CASSQIQGAGTEAFF TRBJ1-1 - TRBD1 15 TRBV5-1
TGTGCCTGGACCACTGGGGGGGCGGGTCAGCCCCAGCATTTT CAWTTGGAGQPQHF TRBJ1-5 - - 14 TRBV30
TGTGCCAGCATCTCAAGGGACAGGGGTTATGAAGCTTTCTTT CASISRDRGYEAFF TRBJ1-1 - TRBD1 14 TRBV28
TGTGCCAGCAGTCCCTACCGGGACAGGGCCCATCAGCCCCAGCATTTT CASSPYRDRAHQPQHF TRBJ1-5 - TRBD1 16 TRBV27
TGCGCCAGCACCCCGGGGGGAGGGAATAACTACGAGCAGTACTTC CASTPGGGNNYEQYF TRBJ2-7 many TRBD2 15 TRBV5-1
TGCGCCAGCAGCACCCCTTTAGGGAGGGCGGGCGAGCAGTACTTC CASSTPLGRAGEQYF TRBJ2-7 - TRBD2 15 TRBV5-1
TGTGCCTGGGGGCAATTAAACACCATATATTTT CAWGQLNTIYF TRBJ1-3 - - 11 TRBV30
TGTGCCAGCAGCGCAAGTCTGCGGCCCAATACCGGGGAGCTGTTTTTT CASSASLRPNTGELFF TRBJ2-2 - - 16 TRBV9
TGCGCCAGCAGCCAAGAAGCGCAGCCTTACAATGAGCAGTTCTTC CASSQEAQPYNEQFF TRBJ2-1 - - 15 TRBV4-3
TGTGCCAGCAGCTTCGCACAACCGGGAGATGGAGAGACCCAGTACTTC CASSFAQPGDGETQYF TRBJ2-5 - - 16 TRBV7-9
TGTGCCTCATTAGACCGCCGAGGAACCACTGAAGCTTTCTTT CASLDRRGTTEAFF TRBJ1-1 - - 14 TRBV19
TGTGCCAGCAGCTACAGTTTTTCTAGCGGGGGGGCGGAGACCCAGTACTTC CASSYSFSSGGAETQYF TRBJ2-5 - TRBD2 17 TRBV7-2
TGTGCCAGCAGCTTGGCCCTAGCGGGGGGGCCGGGGGAGCAGTTCTTC CASSLALAGGPGEQFF TRBJ2-1 - TRBD2 16 TRBV5-4
TGTGCCACCAGCGGGCAGACGAGGGGGCCGAATAAGCGGGAGTGGAGCTACGAGCAGTACTTC CATSGQTRGPNKREWSYEQYF TRBJ2-7 - - 21 TRBV15
TGTGCCAGCTCACCACCCGGGACAGGGGGCGACTATGGCTACACCTTC CASSPPGTGGDYGYTF TRBJ1-2 - TRBD1 16 TRBV18
TGTGCCAGCAGCTTGGGAATTGGAGTGGAAAATGAGCAGTTCTTC CASSLGIGVENEQFF TRBJ2-1 - - 15 TRBV5-4
TGTGCCAGCAATCTCCTAACCCCCTTCCCCGAGCAGTACTTC CASNLLTPFPEQYF TRBJ2-7 - - 14 TRBV6-7